Each of the 21 T cell receptor beta chains below was sequenced from the same sample in a study of shared clonotypes between healthy human individuals. Produced via immunoSEQ multiplex PCR; TCRdb's table is partial and in-frame only. The sample lists 2,500,000 or so clones; 85% to 95% were seen once. The sequenced sample was naive CD4+ T cells from PBMCs. The subset denotes: CD45RA+ positively selected. These receptors were collected from a man in his late teens or twenties in good health. Some clones in this sample may be carry-over from other donors' samples.

The rearrangement links TRBV30 to TRBJ2-1; 8 nucleotides line up with TRBD1. Germline CDR1 and CDR2: GTSNPN and SVGIG (reference sequence). CDR3 length: 14 amino acids. J lost 7 bases, V lost 8 bases, and 13 bases had no gene match. The CDR3 DNA follows: TGTGCCGGCCCAGGGGGCGGGAATGGGAATGAGCAGTTCTTC. It yields the protein CAGPGGGNGNEQFF. The whole variable domain, filled in from reference TRBV30 and TRBJ2-1, reads SQTIHQWPATLVQPVGSPLSLECTVEGTSNPNLYWYRQAAGRGLQLLFYSVGIGQISSEVPQNLSASRPQDRQFILSSKKLLLSDSGFYLCAGPGGGNGNEQFFGPGTRLTVL.

The CDR3 loop is CASSLAKREGHLNNEQFF. CDR3 DNA sequence: TGCGCCAGCAGCTTGGCCAAGCGGGAGGGCCATTTAAACAATGAGCAGTTCTTC. The chain combines TRBV5-1 with TRBJ2-1; 10 nucleotides align to TRBD2. The germline V gene encodes CDR1 SGHRS and CDR2 YFSETQ. The V and J ends lost 0 bases and 5 bases, in that order; junction bases with no gene match: 11. The CDR3 loop spans 18 amino acids.

The chain employs TRBV5-6 and TRBJ2-5, with D maybe TRBD1 (5 bases). The germline CDR1 and CDR2 sequences are SGHDT and YYEEEE. The CDR3 contains 14 residues. Between the trimmed V and J ends, which lost 0 bases and 4 bases, there was a span of 10 bases. This CDR3 is CASSLEGRAETQYF. CDR3 nucleotide sequence: TGTGCCAGCAGCTTGGAGGGCAGGGCAGAGACCCAGTACTTC.

The V call is TRBV11-2, the J call TRBJ2-1, with 15 bases that match TRBD2. The V and J ends lost 5 bases and 1 base, in that order; junction bases with no gene match: 3. This CDR3 is built from 17 residues. CDR1 SGHAT and CDR2 FQNNGV come from the germline V gene. The CDR3 loop reads CASSRGLAGGSYNEQFF. The DNA of the CDR3 is TGTGCCAGCAGCCGGGGACTAGCGGGAGGTTCCTACAATGAGCAGTTCTTC.

The V and J genes are TRBV14 and TRBJ1-1; no firm D call. Germline V lookup: CDR1 SGHDN, CDR2 FVKESK. This CDR3 has 13 amino acids. V lost 3 bases and J lost 1, with 6 bases in between. The CDR3 region has the DNA TGTGCCAGCAGCCACTTCGAGAACACTGAAGCTTTCTTT. Amino acid sequence: CASSHFENTEAFF.

The rearrangement uses TRBV19 and TRBJ2-7; D is possibly TRBD2 (6 bases). The CDR3 runs 13 residues. V lost 2 bases to trimming and J lost 6 bases, with 11 bases between them. Germline CDR1 is LNHDA and CDR2 is SQIVND (reference sequence). The CDR3 here is CASSIRDLGEQYF. CDR3 in DNA: TGTGCCAGTAGTATACGGGACTTGGGCGAGCAGTACTTC.

The genes are TRBV6-5 and TRBJ2-5; tentative D call: TRBD1 (6 bases). Trimming took off 6 bases at V and 5 bases at J, with 16 bases between the two ends. From germline, CDR1 is MNHEY and CDR2 SVGAGI. The CDR3 sequence is 14 residues long. As DNA, the CDR3 is TGTGCCAGCAGGCTACAGGGAGCGTATGAGACCCAGTACTTC. It encodes CASRLQGAYETQYF.

The chain recombines TRBV6-1 with TRBJ2-7, with TRBD1 identical over 8 bases. Per germline, CDR1 MNHNS and CDR2 SASEGT. The CDR3 sequence is 14 residues long. J was trimmed by 1 base and V by 8 bases; bases with no gene match: 7. The chain's CDR3 is CASPRDRSSYEQYF. The CDR3 DNA reads TGTGCCAGCCCCCGGGACAGGTCATCCTACGAGCAGTACTTC.

The J gene is TRBJ1-1, the V gene TRBV28; unclear D gene. Looked up from germline, CDR1 is MDHEN and CDR2 is SYDVKM. The CDR3 runs 13 residues. The ends were cut back, 6 bases at V and 4 bases at J, with 12 bases in the middle. CDR3 in amino acids: CASRSGRATEAFF. The CDR3 bases are TGTGCCAGCAGATCTGGGCGAGCCACTGAAGCTTTCTTT.

Of note for this clone: Other DNA variants within this sample encode the same CDR3. In nucleotides, the CDR3 is TGTGCCAGCTCACCAGGATCCGGGGCCAACGTCCTGACTTTC. Translated: CASSPGSGANVLTF. The chain couples TRBV18 to TRBJ2-6; D remains ambiguous. Germline V CDR1 and CDR2: KGHSH, LQKENI. The germline V and J ends were trimmed by 2 bases and 4 bases, with 6 bases remaining between them. The length of the CDR3 is 14 residues.

The J gene is TRBJ2-3, the V gene TRBV29-1; 8 bases agree with TRBD1. The CDR3 runs to 14 residues. The germline V gene has CDR1 SQVTM and CDR2 ANQGSEA. J lost 1 base, V lost 6 bases, and 6 bases had no gene match. This CDR3 reads CSVTQGAGTDTQYF. DNA for the CDR3: TGCAGCGTAACCCAGGGGGCTGGCACAGATACGCAGTATTTT.

The chain uses TRBV10-3 and TRBJ2-5; the match to TRBD2 covers 11 bases. CDR3 size: 13 residues. Trimming at V came to 11 bases and at J to 4 bases, leaving 6 bases not matched to a gene. CDR1 and CDR2 (germline): ENHRY, SYGVKD. The CDR3 loop reads CAAGTSGPETQYF. In DNA form, the CDR3 reads TGTGCCGCTGGGACTAGCGGCCCAGAGACCCAGTACTTC.

The V and J genes are TRBV21-1 and TRBJ2-7; the D call in the table, TRBD2, was not verified against the DNA. TRBV21-1 is a pseudogene segment. CDR3 size: 15 residues. The CDR3 DNA reads TGTGCCAGCAGCAAAGTCTGCGATGGCTCCTACGAGCAGTACTTC. Translation: CASSKVCDGSYEQYF.

The V and J genes are TRBV18 and TRBJ2-3, with TRBD2 identical over 8 bases. CDR3 length: 16 residues. The trim removed 0 bases at V and 5 bases at J, leaving 7 bases unmatched. Germline CDR1 and CDR2: KGHSH and LQKENI. The DNA for the CDR3 is TGTGCCAGCTCACCACCGCGGGCGGGAGGAATAGATACGCAGTATTTT. Translated: CASSPPRAGGIDTQYF.

This clone appeared a single time. The chain joins TRBV2 to TRBJ2-3; 9 nucleotides line up with TRBD1. This CDR3 has 15 residues. The V segment lost 6 bases and the J segment 7 bases; nucleotides outside the gene matches: 11. In germline, CDR1 is SNHLY, CDR2 FYNNEI. The DNA of the CDR3 is TGTGCCAGCAGCGCCACTGGGACAGGGACCAATACGCAGTATTTT. As protein: CASSATGTGTNTQYF. Together with reference TRBV2 and TRBJ2-3, the CDR3 gives the full variable domain: EPEVTQTPSHQVTQMGQEVILRCVPISNHLYFYWYRQILGQKVEFLVSFYNNEISEKSEIFDDQFSVERPDGSNFTLKIRSTKLEDSAMYFCASSATGTGTNTQYFGPGTRLTVL.

This clone appeared a single time. The rearrangement uses TRBV15 and TRBJ2-7, with D possibly TRBD1 on 5 matching bases. Trimming took off 4 bases at V and 3 bases at J, with 16 bases between the two ends. Germline CDR1 and CDR2: LNHNV and YYDKDF (reference sequence). The CDR3 extends over 15 amino acids. CDR3 residues: CATSTIPRGGYEQYF. The CDR3 nucleotides are TGTGCCACCAGCACCATACCAAGGGGCGGCTACGAGCAGTACTTC.

This chain uses TRBV6-5 with TRBJ2-7; no firm D call. V was cut by 2 bases and J by 6 bases, with 11 bases left in between. From germline, CDR1 is MNHEY and CDR2 SVGAGI. This CDR3 spans 13 amino acids. The DNA for the CDR3 is TGTGCCAGCAGTTACGGGCAGTATACCGAGCAGTACTTC. Amino acids: CASSYGQYTEQYF.

The CDR3: CASSEGLSNQPQHF. CDR3 DNA: TGTGCCAGCAGCGAGGGACTTAGCAATCAGCCCCAGCATTTT. The chain is built from TRBV9 and TRBJ1-5, with TRBD1 as a possible D gene (5 bases). The ends were cut back, 3 bases at V and 0 bases at J, with 7 bases in the middle. The CDR3 length is 14 residues. CDR1 is SGDLS and CDR2 is YYNGEE in the germline V gene.

V is TRBV7-3 and J is TRBJ2-4, with TRBD1 identical over 7 bases. This CDR3 region has 13 residues. Germline lookup yields CDR1 SGHTA and CDR2 FQGTGA. The V segment lost 5 bases and the J segment 3 bases; nucleotides outside the gene matches: 1. CDR3 region: CASSAGGKNIQYF. Written as DNA, the CDR3 is TGTGCCAGCAGCGCAGGGGGCAAAAACATTCAGTACTTC.

On this clone itself: The same CDR3 is also encoded by other DNA sequences in this sample. This chain uses TRBV5-1 with TRBJ2-3; D unresolved. The CDR3 covers 14 residues. V was cut by 0 bases and J by 2 bases, with 7 bases left in between. In germline, CDR1 is SGHRS, CDR2 YFSETQ. CDR3 sequence (DNA): TGCGCCAGCAGCTTGGGGACCAACACAGATACGCAGTATTTT. This codes for CASSLGTNTDTQYF. Drawing the rest from reference TRBV5-1 and TRBJ2-3, the complete variable domain is KAGVTQTPRYLIKTRGQQVTLSCSPISGHRSVSWYQQTPGQGLQFLFEYFSETQRNKGNFPGRFSGRQFSNSRSEMNVSTLELGDSALYLCASSLGTNTDTQYFGPGTRLTVL.

The chain has TRBV28 and TRBJ2-4, with 7 bases identical to TRBD2. The CDR3 runs 15 residues. Germline CDR1 MDHEN, CDR2 SYDVKM. The V and J ends lost 5 bases and 2 bases, in that order; junction bases with no gene match: 6. CDR3 sequence reads: CASSRPGGSKNIQYF. The CDR3 nucleotides read TGTGCCAGCAGTAGACCGGGAGGCTCCAAAAACATTCAGTACTTC. The full variable domain, in which reference TRBV28 and TRBJ2-4 provide the parts outside the CDR3, is DVKVTQSSRYLVKRTGEKVFLECVQDMDHENMFWYRQDPGLGLRLIYFSYDVKMKEKGDIPEGYSVSREKKERFSLILESASTNQTSMYLCASSRPGGSKNIQYFGAGTRLSVL.